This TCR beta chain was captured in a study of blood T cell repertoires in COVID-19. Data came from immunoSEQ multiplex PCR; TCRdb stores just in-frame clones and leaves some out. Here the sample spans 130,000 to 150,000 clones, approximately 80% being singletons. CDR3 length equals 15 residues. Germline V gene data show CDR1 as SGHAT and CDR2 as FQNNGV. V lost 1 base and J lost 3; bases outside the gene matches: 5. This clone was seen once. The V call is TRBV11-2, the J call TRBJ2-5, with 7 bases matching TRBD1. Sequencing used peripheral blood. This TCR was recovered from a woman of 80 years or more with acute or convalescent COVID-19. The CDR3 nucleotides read TGTGCCAGCAGCTTAGCAGGGGGAATTGAAGAGACCCAGTACTTC. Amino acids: CASSLAGGIEETQYF.